This T cell receptor beta chain was captured in a study of OX40 agonist ivuxolimab in advanced cancers. The CDR3 consists of 15 residues. Looked up from germline, CDR1 is MNHEY and CDR2 is SVGAGI. V lost 6 bases to trimming and J lost 1 base, with 15 bases between them. The table came from immunoSEQ multiplex PCR; TCRdb's copy has only in-frame clones and leaves some out. The profile shows 11,000 or so clones, approximately 85% of them singletons. The V and J genes are TRBV6-5 and TRBJ1-2, with a tentative D call TRBD1 (5 bases). The source was CD4+ or CD8+ T cells sorted from blood, collected in a trial of the OX40 agonist ivuxolimab. The TCR sequence derives from an adult with an advanced solid tumor such as melanoma, head and neck, liver or kidney cancer. The CDR3 DNA reads as TGTGCCAGCAGCTTGACAGATGAACATAACTATGGCTACACCTTC. It specifies CASSLTDEHNYGYTF.